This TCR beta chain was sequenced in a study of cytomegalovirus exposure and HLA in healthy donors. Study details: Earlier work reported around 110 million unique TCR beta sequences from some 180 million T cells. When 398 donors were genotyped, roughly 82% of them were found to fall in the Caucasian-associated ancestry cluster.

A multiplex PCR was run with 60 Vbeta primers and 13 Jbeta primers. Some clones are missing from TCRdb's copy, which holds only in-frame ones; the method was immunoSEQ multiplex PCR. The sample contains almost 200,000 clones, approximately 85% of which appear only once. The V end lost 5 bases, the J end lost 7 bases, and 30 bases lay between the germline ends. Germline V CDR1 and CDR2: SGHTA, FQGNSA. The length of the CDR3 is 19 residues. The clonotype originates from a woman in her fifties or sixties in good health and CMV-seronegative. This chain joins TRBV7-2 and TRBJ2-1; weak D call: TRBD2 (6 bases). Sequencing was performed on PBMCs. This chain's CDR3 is CASSPGRDFRGRARNEQFF. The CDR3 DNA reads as TGTGCCAGCAGCCCCGGGCGGGACTTCCGGGGACGGGCTCGGAATGAGCAGTTCTTC.